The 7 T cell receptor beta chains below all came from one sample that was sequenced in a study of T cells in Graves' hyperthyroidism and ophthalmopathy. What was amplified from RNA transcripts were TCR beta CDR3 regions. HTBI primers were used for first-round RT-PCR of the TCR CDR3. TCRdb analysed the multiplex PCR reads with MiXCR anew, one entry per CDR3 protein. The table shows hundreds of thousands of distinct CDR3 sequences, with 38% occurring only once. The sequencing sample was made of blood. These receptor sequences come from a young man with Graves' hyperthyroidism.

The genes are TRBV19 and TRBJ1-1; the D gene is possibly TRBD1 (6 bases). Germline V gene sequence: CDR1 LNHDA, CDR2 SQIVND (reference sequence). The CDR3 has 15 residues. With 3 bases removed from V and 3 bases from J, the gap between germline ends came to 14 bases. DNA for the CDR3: TGTGCCAGTAGTATTTCCAGGGGATCAGACACTGAAGCTTTCTTT. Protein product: CASSISRGSDTEAFF.

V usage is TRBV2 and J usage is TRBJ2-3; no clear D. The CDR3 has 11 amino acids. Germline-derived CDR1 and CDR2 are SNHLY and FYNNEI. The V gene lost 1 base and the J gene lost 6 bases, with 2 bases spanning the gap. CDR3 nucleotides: TGTGCCAGCAGTGAAGTGGATACGCAGTATTTT. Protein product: CASSEVDTQYF.

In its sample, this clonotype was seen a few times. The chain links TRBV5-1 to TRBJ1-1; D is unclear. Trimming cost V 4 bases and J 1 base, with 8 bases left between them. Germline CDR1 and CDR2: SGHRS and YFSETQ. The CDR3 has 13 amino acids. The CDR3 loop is CASSPQPNTEAFF. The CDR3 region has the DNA TGCGCCAGCAGCCCGCAACCGAACACTGAAGCTTTCTTT.

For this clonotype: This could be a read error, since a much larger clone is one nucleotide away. The CDR3 DNA reads TGTGCCAGCAGTGAATATTACTCCGGGACTGCATCCCACGAGCAGTACTTC. Translating it yields CASSEYYSGTASHEQYF. The chain is built from TRBV25-1 and TRBJ2-7; maybe TRBD2 (6 bases). Germline CDR1 and CDR2: MGHDK and SYGVNS. V was trimmed by 0 bases and J by 5 bases, leaving 20 bases between them. The CDR3 contains 17 residues.

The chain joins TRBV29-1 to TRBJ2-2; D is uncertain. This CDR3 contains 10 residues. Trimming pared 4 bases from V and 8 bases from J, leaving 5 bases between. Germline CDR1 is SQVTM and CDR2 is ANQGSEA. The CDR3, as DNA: TGCAGCGTTGCTTCAGGGGAGCTGTTTTTT. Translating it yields CSVASGELFF.

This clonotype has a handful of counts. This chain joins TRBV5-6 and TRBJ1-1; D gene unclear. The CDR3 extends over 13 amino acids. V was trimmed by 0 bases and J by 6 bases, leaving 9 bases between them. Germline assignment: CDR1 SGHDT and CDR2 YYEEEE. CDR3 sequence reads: CASSLAVAAEAFF. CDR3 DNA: TGTGCCAGCAGCTTGGCCGTGGCGGCTGAAGCTTTCTTT.

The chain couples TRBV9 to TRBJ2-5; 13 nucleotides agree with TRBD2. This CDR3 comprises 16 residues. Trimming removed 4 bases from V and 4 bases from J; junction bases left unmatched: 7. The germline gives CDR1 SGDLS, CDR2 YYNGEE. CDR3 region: CASSTRTSGRGETQYF. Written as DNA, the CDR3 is TGTGCCAGCAGCACTCGGACTAGCGGGAGAGGAGAGACCCAGTACTTC.